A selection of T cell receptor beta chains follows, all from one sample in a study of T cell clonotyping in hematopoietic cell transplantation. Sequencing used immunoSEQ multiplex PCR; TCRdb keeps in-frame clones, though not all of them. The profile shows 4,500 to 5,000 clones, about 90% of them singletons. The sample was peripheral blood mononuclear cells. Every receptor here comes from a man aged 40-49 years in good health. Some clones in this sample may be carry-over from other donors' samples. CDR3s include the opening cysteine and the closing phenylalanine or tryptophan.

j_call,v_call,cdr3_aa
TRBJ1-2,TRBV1,CTSSQGSGEGHGYTF
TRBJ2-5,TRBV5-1,CASSSSGTPGETQYF
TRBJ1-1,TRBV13,CASRWKGASAEAFF
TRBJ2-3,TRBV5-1,CASSLKPTTSTDTQYF
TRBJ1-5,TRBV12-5,CASGVIDNQPQHF
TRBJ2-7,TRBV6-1,CASSDPSGGAFYEQYF
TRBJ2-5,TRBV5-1,CASSVLVQETQYF
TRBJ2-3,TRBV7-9,CASSWAGGTDTQYF
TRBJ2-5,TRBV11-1,CASSLTSGGFRETQYF
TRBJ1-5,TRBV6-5,CASSTGSNQPQHF
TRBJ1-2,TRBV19,CASRDRGKINYGYTF
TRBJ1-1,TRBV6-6,CASSYDLGGTEAFF
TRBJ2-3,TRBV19,CASSMSGNTQYF
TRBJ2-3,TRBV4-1,CASSQEVAGGTDTQYF
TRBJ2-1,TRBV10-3,CAIRGDSNYNEQFF
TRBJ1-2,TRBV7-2,CASSSEGFNYGYTF
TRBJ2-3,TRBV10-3,CAISGTSDTQYF
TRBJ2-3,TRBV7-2,CASSRGGVGTDTQYF
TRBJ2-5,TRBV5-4,CASSLWRGKETQYF
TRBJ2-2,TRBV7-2,CASSLAEHTGELFF
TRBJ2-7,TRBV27,CASKKLAGGYEQYF
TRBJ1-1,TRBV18,CASSPEQGPGDWAFF